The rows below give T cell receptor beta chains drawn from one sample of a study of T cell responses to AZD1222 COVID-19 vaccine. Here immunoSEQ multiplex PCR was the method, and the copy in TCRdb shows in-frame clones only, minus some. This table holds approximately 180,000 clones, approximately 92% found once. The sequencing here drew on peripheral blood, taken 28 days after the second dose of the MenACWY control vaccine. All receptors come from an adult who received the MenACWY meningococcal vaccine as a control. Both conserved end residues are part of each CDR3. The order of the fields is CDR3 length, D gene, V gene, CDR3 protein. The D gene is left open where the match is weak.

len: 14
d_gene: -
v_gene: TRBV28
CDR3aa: CASTWGASNYGYTF

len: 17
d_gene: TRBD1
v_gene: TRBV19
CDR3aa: CASSIVRGQGMNTEAFF

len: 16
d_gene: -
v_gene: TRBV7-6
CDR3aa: CASSIYPGTSDEKLFF

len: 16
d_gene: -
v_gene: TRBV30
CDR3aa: CAWSVWRGFGTDTQYF

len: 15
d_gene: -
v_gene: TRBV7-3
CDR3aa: CASSLSGGYQETQYF

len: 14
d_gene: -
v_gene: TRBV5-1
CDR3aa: CASSLGNSGNTIYF

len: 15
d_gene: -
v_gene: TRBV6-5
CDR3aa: CASSYRTNRATEAFF

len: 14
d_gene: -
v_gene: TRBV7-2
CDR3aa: CASSLDRVGEKLFF

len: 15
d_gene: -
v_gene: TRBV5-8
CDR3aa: CASSLDGAQDSPLHF

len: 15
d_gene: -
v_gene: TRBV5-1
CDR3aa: CASSLRQGVTGELFF

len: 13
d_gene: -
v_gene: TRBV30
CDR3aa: CAGTPATNEKLFF

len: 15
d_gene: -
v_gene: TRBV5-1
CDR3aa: CASSPSAVPGYGYTF

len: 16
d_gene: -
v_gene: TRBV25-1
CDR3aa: CASSDPRGATNEKLFF

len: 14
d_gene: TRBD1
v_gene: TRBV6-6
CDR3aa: CASTRQGSGNTIYF

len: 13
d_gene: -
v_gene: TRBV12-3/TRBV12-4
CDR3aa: CASSLAHGQPQHF

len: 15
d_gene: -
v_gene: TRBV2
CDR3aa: CASSEGGESDTEAFF

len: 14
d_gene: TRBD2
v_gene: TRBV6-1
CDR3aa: CASSAAGGTDTQYF

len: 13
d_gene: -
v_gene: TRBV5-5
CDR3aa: CASSLNNNSPLHF

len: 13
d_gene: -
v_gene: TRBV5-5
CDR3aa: CASSIRRDSPLHF

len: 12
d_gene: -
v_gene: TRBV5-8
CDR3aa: CASSKAGYEQYF